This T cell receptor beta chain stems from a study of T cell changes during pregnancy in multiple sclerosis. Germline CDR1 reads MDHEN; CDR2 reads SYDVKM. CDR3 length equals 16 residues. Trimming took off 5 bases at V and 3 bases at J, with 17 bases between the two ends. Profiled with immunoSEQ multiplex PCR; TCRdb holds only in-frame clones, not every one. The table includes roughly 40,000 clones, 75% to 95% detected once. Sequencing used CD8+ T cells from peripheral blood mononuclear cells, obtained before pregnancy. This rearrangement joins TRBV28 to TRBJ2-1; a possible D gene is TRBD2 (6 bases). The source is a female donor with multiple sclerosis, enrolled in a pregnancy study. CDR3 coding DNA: TGTGCCAGCAGTCCCTATGACAGCGGGCACTACAATGAGCAGTTCTTC. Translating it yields CASSPYDSGHYNEQFF.